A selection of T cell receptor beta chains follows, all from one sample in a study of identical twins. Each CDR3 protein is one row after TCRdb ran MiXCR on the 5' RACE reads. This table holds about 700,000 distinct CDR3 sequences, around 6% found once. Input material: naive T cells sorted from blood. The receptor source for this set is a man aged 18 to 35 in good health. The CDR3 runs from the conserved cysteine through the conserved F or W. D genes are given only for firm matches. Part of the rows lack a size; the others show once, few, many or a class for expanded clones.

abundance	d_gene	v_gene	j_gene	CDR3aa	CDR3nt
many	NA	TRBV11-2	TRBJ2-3	CASSLSPTGTDTQYF	TGTGCCAGCAGCTTATCTCCGACAGGCACAGATACGCAGTATTTT
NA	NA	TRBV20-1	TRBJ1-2	CSARDPLGGPGYTF	TGCAGTGCTAGAGATCCCCTGGGGGGGCCTGGCTACACCTTC
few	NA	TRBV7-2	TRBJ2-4	CASSLARGSGGKNIQYF	TGTGCCAGCAGCTTAGCGAGAGGGAGTGGGGGCAAAAACATTCAGTACTTC
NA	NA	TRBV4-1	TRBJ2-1	CASSQKETGYNEQFF	TGCGCCAGCAGCCAAAAGGAGACAGGTTACAATGAGCAGTTCTTC
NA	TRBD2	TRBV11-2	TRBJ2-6	CASSLGVAGGRDGANVLTF	TGTGCCAGCAGCTTAGGGGTAGCGGGAGGGAGGGATGGGGCCAACGTCCTGACTTTC
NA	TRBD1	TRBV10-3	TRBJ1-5	CAISELGQGTSNQPQHF	TGTGCCATCAGTGAACTGGGACAGGGCACCAGCAATCAGCCCCAGCATTTT
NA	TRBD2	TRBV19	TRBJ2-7	CARSRSGRWTYEQYF	TGTGCCAGGAGCAGGAGCGGGAGGTGGACCTACGAGCAGTACTTC
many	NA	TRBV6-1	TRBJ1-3	CASSLDGGSGNTIYF	TGTGCCAGCAGCCTGGACGGAGGCTCTGGAAACACCATATATTTT
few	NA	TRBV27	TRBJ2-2	CASSPRARTGELFF	TGTGCCAGCAGCCCACGGGCGCGGACCGGGGAGCTGTTTTTT
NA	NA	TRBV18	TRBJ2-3	CASSPLPESVSTDTQYF	TGTGCCAGCTCACCCCTCCCGGAATCCGTTAGCACAGATACGCAGTATTTT